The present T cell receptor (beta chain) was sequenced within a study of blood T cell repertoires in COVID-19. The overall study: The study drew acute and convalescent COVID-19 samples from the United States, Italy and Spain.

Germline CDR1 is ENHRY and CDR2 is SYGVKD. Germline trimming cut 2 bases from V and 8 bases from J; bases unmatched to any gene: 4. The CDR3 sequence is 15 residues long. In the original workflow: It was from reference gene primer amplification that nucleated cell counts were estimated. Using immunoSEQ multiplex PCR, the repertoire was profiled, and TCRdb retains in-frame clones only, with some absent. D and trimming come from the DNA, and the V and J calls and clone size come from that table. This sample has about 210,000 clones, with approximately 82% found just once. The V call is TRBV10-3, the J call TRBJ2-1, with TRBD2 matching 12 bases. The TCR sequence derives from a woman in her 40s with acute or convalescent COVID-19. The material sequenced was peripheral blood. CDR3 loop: CAISETSGRFDEQFF. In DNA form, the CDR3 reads TGTGCCATCAGTGAGACTAGCGGGAGGTTCGATGAGCAGTTCTTC.